The 3 T cell receptor beta chains below were found in one sample sequenced in a study of OX40 agonist ivuxolimab in advanced cancers. Generated by immunoSEQ multiplex PCR, the TCRdb table keeps only in-frame clones and is missing some. The sample has approximately 49,000 clones, roughly four fifths seen once. Specimen: CD4+ or CD8+ T cells sorted from blood, collected in a trial of the OX40 agonist ivuxolimab. The receptors here all came from an adult with an advanced solid tumor such as melanoma, head and neck, liver or kidney cancer.

The gene calls are TRBV11-3 and TRBJ2-3, with no clear D. V dropped 5 bases and J dropped 0 bases, with 0 bases sitting between them. The CDR3 extends over 11 amino acids. The germline CDR1 and CDR2 sequences are SGHNT and YENEEA. Written as DNA, the CDR3 is TGTGCCAGCAGCAGCACAGATACGCAGTATTTT. This sequence encodes CASSSTDTQYF. The whole variable domain, remainder taken from reference TRBV11-3 and TRBJ2-3, is EAGVVQSPRYKIIEKKQPVAFWCNPISGHNTLYWYLQNLGQGPELLIRYENEEAVDDSQLPKDRFSAERLKGVDSTLKIQPAELGDSAVYLCASSSTDTQYFGPGTRLTVL.

The rearrangement links TRBV4-2 to TRBJ2-3, with 13 bases identical to TRBD2. The CDR3 runs 16 residues. Trimming cost V 3 bases and J 6 bases; bases outside gene matches: 6. The germline V gene has CDR1 LGHNA and CDR2 YNFKEQ. The CDR3 DNA reads TGTGCCAGCAGCCACGGACTAGCGGGAGTGGATGATACGCAGTATTTT. It yields the protein CASSHGLAGVDDTQYF.

The chain has TRBV5-1 and TRBJ1-5; D remains unclear. The V gene lost 3 bases and the J gene lost 7 bases, with 11 bases spanning the gap. The CDR3 has 13 residues. CDR1 is SGHRS and CDR2 is YFSETQ in the germline V gene. The CDR3 DNA reads as TGCGCCAGCAGCTCGGGATTTGACCAGCCCCAGCATTTT. This gives the protein CASSSGFDQPQHF.